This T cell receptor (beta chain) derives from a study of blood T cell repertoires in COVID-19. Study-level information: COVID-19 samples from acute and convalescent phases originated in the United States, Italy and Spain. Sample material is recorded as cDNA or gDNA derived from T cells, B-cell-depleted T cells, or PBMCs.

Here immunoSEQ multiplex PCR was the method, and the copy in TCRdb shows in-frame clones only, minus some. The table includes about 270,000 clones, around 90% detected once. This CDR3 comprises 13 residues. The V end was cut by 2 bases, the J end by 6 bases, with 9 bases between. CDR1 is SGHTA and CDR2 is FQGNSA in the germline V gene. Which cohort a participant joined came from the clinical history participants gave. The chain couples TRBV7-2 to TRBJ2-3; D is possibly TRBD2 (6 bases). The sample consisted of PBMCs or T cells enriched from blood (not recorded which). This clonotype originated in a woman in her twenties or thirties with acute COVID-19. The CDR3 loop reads CASSLQGGDTQYF. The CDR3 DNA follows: TGTGCCAGCAGCTTACAGGGAGGCGATACGCAGTATTTT.